The rows below give T cell receptor beta chains drawn from one sample of a study of glioma-infiltrating T cells. In TCRdb, the multiplex PCR reads were re-called with MiXCR into one record per CDR3 protein. The repertoire includes 35,000 to 45,000 distinct CDR3 sequences, under 25% of them detected once, and roughly 7% sits in the top ten. Sequencing was performed on glioma tissue, nonneoplastic brain tissue, or PBMCs (not recorded which). The source of these receptors is a human donor with low-grade glioma or glioblastoma, undergoing nonglioma brain surgery, or in good health (not recorded which). Both conserved end residues are part of each CDR3. Fields, in order: CDR3 length, V gene, clone size, D gene, J gene, CDR3 DNA, CDR3 protein. A D gene is named only where the DNA matches it firmly. A row's size may be missing; if present it is once, few, many or a size class.

>16|TRBV4-1|many|-|TRBJ1-3
TGCGCCAGCAGCCAAGACCCCGAGAGCTCTGGAAACACCATATATTTT
CASSQDPESSGNTIYF
>14|TRBV20-1|many|-|TRBJ2-7
TGCAGTGCTATCCGGGCAGGCGGCTTCTACGAGCAGTACTTC
CSAIRAGGFYEQYF
>14|TRBV11-2|-|-|TRBJ2-5
TGTGCCAGCAGCTTAGATACTAACCTCAGGGAACAGTACTTC
CASSLDTNLREQYF
>15|TRBV4-1|many|TRBD2|TRBJ2-7
TGCGCCAGCAGCCAGCTAGCGGGGTGGTCCTACGAGCAGTACTTC
CASSQLAGWSYEQYF
>14|TRBV3-1|-|-|TRBJ1-1
TGTGCCAGCAGCCAAGATCGATGGATCACTGAAGCTTTCTTT
CASSQDRWITEAFF
>19|TRBV12-3/TRBV12-4|many|-|TRBJ2-3
TGTGCCAGCAGTCCCTGGATAGAGGGGGGTAATCCTAGCACAGATACGCAGTATTTT
CASSPWIEGGNPSTDTQYF
>14|TRBV5-4|many|TRBD1|TRBJ2-1
TGTGCCAGCAGCCCCGGACAGGCCTACAATGAGCAGTTCTTC
CASSPGQAYNEQFF
>16|TRBV20-1|many|TRBD1|TRBJ1-5
TGCAGTGCCCCCGATCTGGACAGGGGTAGCAATCAGCCCCAGCATTTT
CSAPDLDRGSNQPQHF
>15|TRBV7-2|many|-|TRBJ2-7
TGTGCCAGCAGCTTAACGGGGGATTTACTATACGAGCAGTACTTC
CASSLTGDLLYEQYF
>14|TRBV7-9|-|-|TRBJ2-7
TGTGCCAGCAGCTTCTCGCGGGACGACCCCGTGCAGTACTTC
CASSFSRDDPVQYF
>15|TRBV15|many|TRBD2|TRBJ2-7
TGTGCCACCAGCAGAGACGGCGGGAGGGGTTACGAGCAGTACTTC
CATSRDGGRGYEQYF
>15|TRBV3-1|-|TRBD2|TRBJ2-2
TGTGCCAGCAGCCAAGTTTCGGGGGGGGCCGGGGAGCTGTTTTTT
CASSQVSGGAGELFF
>14|TRBV6-1|many|-|TRBJ2-5
TGTGCCAGCAGTTCCGGGAGATACCAAGAGACCCAGTACTTC
CASSSGRYQETQYF
>16|TRBV7-3|many|-|TRBJ2-1
TGTGCCAGCAGCTTCTACGGGGGAGGGGGCTACAATGAGCAGTTCTTC
CASSFYGGGGYNEQFF
>14|TRBV12-3/TRBV12-4|-|-|TRBJ2-5
TGTGCCAGCAGTTTTGCCGGAGGGCAAGAGACCCAGTACTTC
CASSFAGGQETQYF
>15|TRBV5-6|-|TRBD1|TRBJ2-5
TGTGCCAGCAGCTTAGGGGGCGGCAGCCAAGAGACCCAGTACTTC
CASSLGGGSQETQYF
>14|TRBV28|many|-|TRBJ1-6
TGTGCCAGCAGTTTATACGGTTATAATTCACCCCTCCACTTT
CASSLYGYNSPLHF
>14|TRBV20-1|medium-sized|-|TRBJ2-3
TGCAGTGCCGAAAGCTCTCGAAGCACAGATACGCAGTATTTT
CSAESSRSTDTQYF
>17|TRBV7-8|few|TRBD2|TRBJ2-3
TGTGCCAGCAGCTCTCCGGGACTAGCGGGGGGATCAGATACGCAGTATTTT
CASSSPGLAGGSDTQYF
>16|TRBV7-2|many|TRBD2|TRBJ2-1
TGTGCCAGCAGCTTAGAGGCTAGCGGGGGGCACAATGAGCAGTTCTTC
CASSLEASGGHNEQFF
>14|TRBV7-2|many|-|TRBJ2-3
TGTGCCAGCAGTCTCACTGACTGGGAGGATACGCAGTATTTT
CASSLTDWEDTQYF
>14|TRBV11-2|-|-|TRBJ2-7
TGTGCCAGCAGCTTAGAAAACAGGTCCTACGAGCAGTACTTC
CASSLENRSYEQYF
>14|TRBV12-3/TRBV12-4|many|-|TRBJ1-1
TGTGCCAGCAGTTTTCAGGGGACGGGCACTGAAGCTTTCTTT
CASSFQGTGTEAFF
>16|TRBV7-2|many|TRBD1|TRBJ1-1
TGTGCCAGCAGTCCGAGGAGGGGGCTCATGAACACTGAAGCTTTCTTT
CASSPRRGLMNTEAFF
>15|TRBV7-9|many|TRBD1|TRBJ2-3
TGTGCCAGCAGCCCCCGGGACAGGGAGGCAGATACGCAGTATTTT
CASSPRDREADTQYF
>18|TRBV3-1|few|TRBD2|TRBJ2-3
TGTGCCAGCAGCCAAGTGAGGGGACTAGCGGGGGCCCCAAATACGCAGTATTTT
CASSQVRGLAGAPNTQYF
>14|TRBV5-1|many|-|TRBJ1-1
TGCGCCAGCAGCGGTACAGGGTTTGGAGCTGAAGCTTTCTTT
CASSGTGFGAEAFF
>14|TRBV27|-|-|TRBJ1-5
TGTGCCAGCAGCCGTATCGAAGGAAGTCGGTCACAGCAATTT
CASSRIEGSRSQQF
>14|TRBV6-1|many|TRBD1|TRBJ2-3
TGTGCCAGCTCACCGGACAGGTACACAGATACGCAGTATTTT
CASSPDRYTDTQYF
>13|TRBV6-1|many|-|TRBJ1-5
TGTGCCAGCAGGGCGGAAAACAATCAGCCCCAGCATTTT
CASRAENNQPQHF
>15|TRBV7-9|many|TRBD2|TRBJ2-5
TGTGCCAGCAGCGCCACCGGGACTACCCAAGAGACCCAGTACTTC
CASSATGTTQETQYF
>15|TRBV4-1|many|-|TRBJ1-2
TGCGCCAGCAGCCAAGATTACGGCAACCCCTATGGCTACACCTTC
CASSQDYGNPYGYTF
>15|TRBV6-1|medium-sized|-|TRBJ1-2
TGTGCCAGCCCCAAGGATCGGGGGGGGAACTATGGCTACACCTTC
CASPKDRGGNYGYTF
>13|TRBV15|many|-|TRBJ2-7
TGTGCCACCGGGCAGGGCCCGGAATACGAGCAGTACTTC
CATGQGPEYEQYF
>15|TRBV19|many|-|TRBJ1-5
TGTGCCAGTAGTATAGAGGGATTTAGCAATCAGCCCCAGCATTTT
CASSIEGFSNQPQHF
>15|TRBV7-3|few|TRBD1|TRBJ2-1
TGTGCCAGCAGCTCCGACAGGGGGGCCTACAATGAGCAGTTCTTC
CASSSDRGAYNEQFF
>17|TRBV3-1|many|-|TRBJ2-5
TGTGCCAGCAGCCAAACGGGACGGACAGTTCCCCAAGAGACCCAGTACTTC
CASSQTGRTVPQETQYF
>10|TRBV20-1|many|-|TRBJ2-5
TGCAGTGCTAGAGAAGAGACCCAGTACTTC
CSAREETQYF
>13|TRBV3-1|few|-|TRBJ2-7
TGTGCCAGCAGCCAACTTATTACCTACGAGCAGTACTTC
CASSQLITYEQYF
>15|TRBV6-1|many|TRBD1|TRBJ2-7
TGTGCCAGCAGTGATTTGCCTAGGGGGCAGTACGAGCAGTACTTC
CASSDLPRGQYEQYF
>13|TRBV27|many|-|TRBJ1-1
TGTGCCAGCAGTCCCGCAATGAACACTGAAGCTTTCTTT
CASSPAMNTEAFF